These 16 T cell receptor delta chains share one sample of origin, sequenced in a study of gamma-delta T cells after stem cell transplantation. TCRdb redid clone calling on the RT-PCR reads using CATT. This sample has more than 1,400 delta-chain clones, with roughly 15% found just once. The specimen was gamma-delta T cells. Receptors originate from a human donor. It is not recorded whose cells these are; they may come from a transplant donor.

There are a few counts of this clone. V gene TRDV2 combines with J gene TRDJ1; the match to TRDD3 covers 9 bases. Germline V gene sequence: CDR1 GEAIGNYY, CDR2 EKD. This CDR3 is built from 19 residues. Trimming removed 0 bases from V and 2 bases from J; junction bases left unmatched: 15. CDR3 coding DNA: TGTGCCTGTGACACCCTATATCCTCGTACTGGGGGAAAAACCGATAAACTCATCTTT. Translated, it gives CACDTLYPRTGGKTDKLIF.

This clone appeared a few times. CDR3 in amino acids: CACDSVKVLGDTRGYTDKLIF. CDR3 DNA sequence: TGTGCCTGTGACTCCGTAAAGGTACTGGGGGATACGCGGGGGTACACCGATAAACTCATCTTT. This rearrangement joins TRDV2 to TRDJ1; 13 bases line up with TRDD3. J lost 0 bases, V lost 3 bases, and 18 bases had no gene match. Per germline, CDR1 GEAIGNYY and CDR2 EKD. The CDR3 consists of 21 residues.

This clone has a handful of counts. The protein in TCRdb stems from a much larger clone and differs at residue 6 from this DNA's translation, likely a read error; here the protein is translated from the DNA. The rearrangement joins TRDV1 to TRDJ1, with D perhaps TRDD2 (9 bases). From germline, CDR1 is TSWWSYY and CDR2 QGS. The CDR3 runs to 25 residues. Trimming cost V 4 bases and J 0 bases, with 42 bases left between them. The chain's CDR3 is CALGANLPTAKILLGARADTDKLIF. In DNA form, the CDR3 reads TGTGCTCTTGGGGCCAACCTTCCTACGGCGAAAATATTACTGGGGGCCCGGGCAGACACCGATAAACTCATCTTT.

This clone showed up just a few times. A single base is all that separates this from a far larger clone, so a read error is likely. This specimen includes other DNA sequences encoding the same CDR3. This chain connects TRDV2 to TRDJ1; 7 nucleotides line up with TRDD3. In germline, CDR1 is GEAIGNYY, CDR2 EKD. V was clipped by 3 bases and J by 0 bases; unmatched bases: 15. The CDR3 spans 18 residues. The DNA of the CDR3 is TGTGCCTGTGACCATATGATGGGGGACCGTCGGTACACCGATAAACTCATCTTT. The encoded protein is CACDHMMGDRRYTDKLIF.

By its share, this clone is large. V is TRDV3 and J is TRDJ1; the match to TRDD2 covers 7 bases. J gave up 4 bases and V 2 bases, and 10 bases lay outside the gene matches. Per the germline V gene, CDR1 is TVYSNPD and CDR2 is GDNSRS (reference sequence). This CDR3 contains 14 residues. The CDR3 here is CAFFPLPVDDKLIF. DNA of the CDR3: TGTGCCTTTTTCCCCCTTCCTGTCGACGATAAACTCATCTTT.

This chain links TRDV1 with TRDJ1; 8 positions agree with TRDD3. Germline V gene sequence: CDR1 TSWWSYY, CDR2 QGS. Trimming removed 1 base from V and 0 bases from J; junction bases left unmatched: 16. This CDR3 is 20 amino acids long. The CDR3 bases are TGTGCTCTTGGGGAACGTAGTCGAGTCTGGGGATACTTCAACACCGATAAACTCATCTTT. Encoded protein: CALGERSRVWGYFNTDKLIF.

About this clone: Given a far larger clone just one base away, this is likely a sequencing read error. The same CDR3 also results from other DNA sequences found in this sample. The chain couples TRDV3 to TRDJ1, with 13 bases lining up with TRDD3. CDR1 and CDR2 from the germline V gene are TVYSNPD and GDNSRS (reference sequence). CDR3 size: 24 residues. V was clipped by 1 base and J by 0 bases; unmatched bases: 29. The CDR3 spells CAFNRKPPLRGLGDTRGNTDKLIF. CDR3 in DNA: TGTGCCTTTAATCGGAAACCCCCGCTACGGGGACTGGGGGATACGCGGGGGAACACCGATAAACTCATCTTT.

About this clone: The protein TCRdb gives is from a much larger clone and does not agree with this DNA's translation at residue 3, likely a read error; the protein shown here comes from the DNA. This CDR3 is CAPGAHLPTAKILLGARADTDKLIF. The CDR3 region has the DNA TGTGCTCCTGGGGCCCACCTTCCTACGGCGAAAATATTACTGGGGGCCCGGGCAGACACCGATAAACTCATCTTT. V is TRDV1 and J is TRDJ1; perhaps TRDD2 as D (9 bases). The CDR3 spans 25 residues. Looked up from germline, CDR1 is TSWWSYY and CDR2 is QGS.

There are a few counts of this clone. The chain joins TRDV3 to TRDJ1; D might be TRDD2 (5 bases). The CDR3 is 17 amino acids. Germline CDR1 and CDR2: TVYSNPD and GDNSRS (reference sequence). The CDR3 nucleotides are TGTGCTTCATCCTCACCCTACGGAGTACTGTACACCGATAAACTCATCTTT. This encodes CASSSPYGVLYTDKLIF. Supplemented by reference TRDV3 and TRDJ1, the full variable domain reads CDKVTQSSPDQTVASGSEVVLLCTYDTVYSNPDLFWYRIRPDYSFQFVFYGDNSRSEGADFTQGRFSVKHILTQKAFHLVISPVRTEDSATYYCASSSPYGVLYTDKLIFGKGTRVTVEP.

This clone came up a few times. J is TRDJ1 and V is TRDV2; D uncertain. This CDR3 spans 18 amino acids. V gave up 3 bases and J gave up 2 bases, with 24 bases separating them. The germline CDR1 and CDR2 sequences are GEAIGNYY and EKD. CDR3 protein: CACDLIGSPRKETDKLIF. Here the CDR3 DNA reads TGTGCCTGTGACCTGATTGGGTCACCCCGGAAGGAGACCGATAAACTCATCTTT.

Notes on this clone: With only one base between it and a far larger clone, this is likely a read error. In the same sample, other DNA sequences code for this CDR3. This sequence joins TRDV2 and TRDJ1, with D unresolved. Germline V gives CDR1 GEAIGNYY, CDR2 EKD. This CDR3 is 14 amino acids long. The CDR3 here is CACDHIANTDKLIF. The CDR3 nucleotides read TGTGCTTGTGACCATATTGCAAACACCGATAAACTCATCTTT.

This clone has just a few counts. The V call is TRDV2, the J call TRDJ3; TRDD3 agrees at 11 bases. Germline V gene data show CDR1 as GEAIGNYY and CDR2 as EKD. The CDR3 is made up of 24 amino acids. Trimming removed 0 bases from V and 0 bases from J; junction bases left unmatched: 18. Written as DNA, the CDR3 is TGTGCCTGTGACACCGATTCTGGGGGATACCCCTTATCCCCTAGCTCCTGGGACACCCGACAGATGTTTTTC. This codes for CACDTDSGGYPLSPSSWDTRQMFF.

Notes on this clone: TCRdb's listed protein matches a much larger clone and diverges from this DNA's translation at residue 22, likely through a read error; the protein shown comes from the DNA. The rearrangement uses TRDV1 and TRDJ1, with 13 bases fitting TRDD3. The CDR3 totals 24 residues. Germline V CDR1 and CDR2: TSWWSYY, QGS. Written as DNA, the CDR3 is TGTGCTCTTGGGGTCTCAGTTCCTACTCTGACCTACTGGGGGATACGAGGGCACACCGATAAACACATCTTT. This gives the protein CALGVSVPTLTYWGIRGHTDKHIF.

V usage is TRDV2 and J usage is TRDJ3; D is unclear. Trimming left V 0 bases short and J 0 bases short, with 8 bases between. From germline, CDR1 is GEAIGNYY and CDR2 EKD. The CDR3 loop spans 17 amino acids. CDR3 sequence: CACDTLRSSWDTRQMFF. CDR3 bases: TGTGCCTGTGACACCCTACGCAGCTCCTGGGACACCCGACAGATGTTTTTC.

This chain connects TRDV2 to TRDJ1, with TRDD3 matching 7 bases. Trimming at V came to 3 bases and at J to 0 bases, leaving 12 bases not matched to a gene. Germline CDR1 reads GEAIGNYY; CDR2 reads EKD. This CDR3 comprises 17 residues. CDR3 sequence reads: CACDPVWLGADTDKLIF. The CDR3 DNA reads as TGTGCCTGTGACCCCGTGTGGCTGGGGGCCGACACCGATAAACTCATCTTT.

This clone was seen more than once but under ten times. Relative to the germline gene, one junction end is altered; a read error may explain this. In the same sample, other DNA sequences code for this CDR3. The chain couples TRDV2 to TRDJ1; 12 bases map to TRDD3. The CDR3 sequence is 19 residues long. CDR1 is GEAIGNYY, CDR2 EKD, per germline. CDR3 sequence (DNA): TGTGCCTGTGACACTCCTCGTACTGGGGGATACCCGTACACCGATAAGCTCATCTTT. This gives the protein CACDTPRTGGYPYTDKLIF.